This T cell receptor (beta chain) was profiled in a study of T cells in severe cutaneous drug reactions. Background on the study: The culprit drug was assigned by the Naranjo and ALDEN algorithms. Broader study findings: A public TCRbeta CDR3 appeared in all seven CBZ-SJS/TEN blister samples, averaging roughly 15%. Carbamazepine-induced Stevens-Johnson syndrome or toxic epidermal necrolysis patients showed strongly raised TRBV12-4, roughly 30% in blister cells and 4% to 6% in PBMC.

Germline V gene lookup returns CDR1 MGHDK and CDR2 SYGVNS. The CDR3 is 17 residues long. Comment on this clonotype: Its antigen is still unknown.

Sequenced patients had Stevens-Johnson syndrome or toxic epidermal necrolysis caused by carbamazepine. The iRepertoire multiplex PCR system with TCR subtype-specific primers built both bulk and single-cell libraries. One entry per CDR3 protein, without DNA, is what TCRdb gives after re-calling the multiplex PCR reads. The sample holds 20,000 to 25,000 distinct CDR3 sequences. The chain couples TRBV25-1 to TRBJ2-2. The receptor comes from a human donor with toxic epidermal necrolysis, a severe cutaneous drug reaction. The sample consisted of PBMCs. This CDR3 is CASSELEDRLNTGELFF. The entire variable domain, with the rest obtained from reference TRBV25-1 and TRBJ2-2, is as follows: EADIYQTPRYLVIGTGKKITLECSQTMGHDKMYWYQQDPGMELHLIHYSYGVNSTEKGDLSSESTVSRIRTEHFPLTLESARPSHTSQYLCASSELEDRLNTGELFFGEGSRLTVL.